These 10 T cell receptor beta chains came from one sample sequenced in a study of type 1 regulatory T cells. Their target antigens are unknown. TCRdb fed the reads into MiXCR, producing one record per CDR3 protein. The repertoire holds roughly 40,000 distinct CDR3 sequences, roughly an eighth seen once, with about 8.2% in the top ten. The sample consisted of cultured non-Tr1 T cells, either the whole culture or a sorted T cell fraction (not recorded which). These receptors originate from a human donor in good health.

This clonotype was found many times. The chain links TRBV4-2 to TRBJ2-1; 9 bases line up with TRBD2. Germline assignment: CDR1 LGHNA and CDR2 YNFKEQ. CDR3 length equals 20 residues. V dropped 4 bases and J dropped 9; count of bases not matched to a gene: 25. The CDR3 sequence: CASSRLGIASGMASNGEQFF. CDR3 DNA sequence: TGTGCCAGCAGCCGCCTAGGCATCGCTAGCGGGATGGCCTCAAACGGTGAGCAGTTCTTC.

This clonotype was counted a few times. This rearrangement joins TRBV30 to TRBJ1-3; possible D gene TRBD1, 5 bases. Germline CDR1 reads GTSNPN; CDR2 reads SVGIG (reference sequence). This CDR3 region has 15 residues. V was cut by 1 base and J by 4 bases, with 14 bases left in between. The CDR3, as DNA: TGTGCCTGGAGTGGGCAACCGGGACGCGGAAACACCATATATTTT. It yields the protein CAWSGQPGRGNTIYF.

Concerning this clonotype itself: The CDR3 does not close with the conserved phenylalanine or tryptophan, likely indicating a read error. This chain joins TRBV9 and TRBJ1-2; 8 bases map to TRBD1. The V segment lost 1 base and the J segment 8 bases; nucleotides outside the gene matches: 4. Germline CDR1 SGDLS, CDR2 YYNGEE. CDR3 size: 13 residues. The CDR3 is CASSVTDRGGYTV. DNA of the CDR3: TGTGCCAGCAGCGTAACCGACAGGGGAGGCTACACCGTC.

This clonotype turned up a few times. The chain carries TRBV20-1 and TRBJ2-1; unclear D gene. Germline loops: CDR1 DFQATT, CDR2 SNEGSKA (reference sequence). The CDR3 spans 15 residues. V lost 1 base and J lost 2, with 12 bases in between. DNA of the CDR3: TGCAGTGCTAGAGGCCGTCCGGGCACCTACAATGAGCAGTTCTTC. This translates into CSARGRPGTYNEQFF.

A few counts support this clonotype. The chain links TRBV20-1 to TRBJ2-5; D unclear. The V and J ends lost 3 bases and 4 bases respectively, with 6 bases between them. The germline gives CDR1 DFQATT, CDR2 SNEGSKA (reference sequence). The CDR3 length is 11 residues. CDR3 amino acids: CSASYGETQYF. The DNA of the CDR3 is TGCAGTGCTAGTTACGGAGAGACCCAGTACTTC.

This clonotype was observed many times. This chain joins TRBV5-1 and TRBJ1-2; D perhaps matches TRBD1 (5 bases). Between the trimmed V and J ends, which lost 7 bases and 2 bases, there was a span of 18 bases. Germline V gene data show CDR1 as SGHRS and CDR2 as YFSETQ. This CDR3 has 15 amino acids. The chain's CDR3 is CASRLLGVGNYGYTF. CDR3 sequence (DNA): TGCGCCAGCCGATTGTTGGGGGTGGGCAACTATGGCTACACCTTC.

The sample holds a few counts of this clonotype. This chain links TRBV6-6 with TRBJ2-1, with 7 bases identical to TRBD2. Germline CDR1 reads MNHNY; CDR2 reads SVGAGI (reference sequence). CDR3 size: 22 residues. Unmatched junction bases numbered 20, after V lost 0 bases and J lost 0 bases. The CDR3 DNA follows: TGTGCCAGCAGTTACTCGAGGCCCAGCGGGACGGAATCTTCTAGCTCCTACAATGAGCAGTTCTTC. This sequence encodes CASSYSRPSGTESSSSYNEQFF.

In this sample, this clonotype turned up many times. V is TRBV18 and J is TRBJ1-2; D is ambiguous. This CDR3 has 15 amino acids. CDR1 is KGHSH, CDR2 LQKENI, per germline. V shed 3 bases and J shed 2 bases, with 13 bases lying between them. This chain's CDR3 is CASSPPALGNYGYTF. The CDR3 DNA reads as TGTGCCAGCTCACCTCCCGCCCTGGGAAACTATGGCTACACCTTC.

This clonotype was counted many times. The chain couples TRBV5-1 to TRBJ1-4; no reliable D call. Trimming cost V 3 bases and J 6 bases, with 9 bases left between them. The germline gives CDR1 SGHRS, CDR2 YFSETQ. CDR3 length: 13 amino acids. CDR3 residues: CASSSAPHEKLFF. CDR3 DNA sequence: TGCGCCAGCAGCTCCGCGCCCCATGAAAAACTGTTTTTT.

This clonotype was observed at least ten times. The chain uses TRBV7-2 and TRBJ1-2, with TRBD1 matching over 7 bases. With V trimmed by 1 base and J by 4 bases, 9 bases remained unmatched. The CDR3 runs 16 residues. CDR1 and CDR2 (germline): SGHTA, FQGNSA. In DNA form, the CDR3 reads TGTGCCAGCAGCTTAGTGGGGGCAGGGGGACCCTATGGCTACACCTTC. Its protein product is CASSLVGAGGPYGYTF.